The 19 T cell receptor beta chains listed next were all sequenced from one sample in a study of T-cell reconstitution after alpha-beta-depleted transplantation in children. Study-wide findings and caveats: Diversity and T-cell counts at one year after transplant derived mostly from new T cells.

Their antigens remain unidentified. Unique molecular identifiers were incorporated when the TCRbeta library was constructed. TCRdb used MiXCR to reprocess the PCR reads, holding one entry per CDR3 protein. This sample yields 250,000 to 300,000 distinct CDR3 sequences, of which around 7.3% are seen a single time; about 9.3% belongs to the top ten. The input for sequencing was peripheral blood, taken 360 days after TCRalphabeta/CD19-depleted stem cell transplant. All receptors derive from a female patient aged 2-9 years who had a stem cell transplant for Fanconi anemia, so the T cells may come from the graft donor.

In this sample, this clonotype turned up many times. This chain joins TRBV27 and TRBJ2-5, with D possibly being TRBD2 (6 bases). The V end was cut by 3 bases, the J end by 2 bases, with 13 bases between. Germline V gene lookup returns CDR1 MNHEY and CDR2 SMNVEV (reference sequence). The CDR3 is made up of 15 amino acids. This chain's CDR3 is CASSLARGEQETQYF. The CDR3 DNA reads as TGTGCCAGCAGTTTGGCGCGGGGAGAACAAGAGACCCAGTACTTC.

The chain combines TRBV30 with TRBJ1-5, with unresolved D. The germline CDR1 and CDR2 sequences are GTSNPN and SVGIG (reference sequence). V shed 5 bases and J shed 0 bases, with 8 bases lying between them. CDR3 size: 13 residues. The CDR3 DNA reads TGTGCCTGGTCCCCATCTAGCAATCAGCCCCAGCATTTT. This codes for CAWSPSSNQPQHF.

The table lists this clonotype with a few counts. The chain employs TRBV7-2 and TRBJ2-1; the match to TRBD2 covers 13 bases. The J segment lost 4 bases and the V segment lost 5 bases, leaving 5 bases of the junction unmatched. CDR1 and CDR2 from the germline V gene are SGHTA and FQGNSA. The CDR3 spans 16 residues. For the CDR3, the DNA is TGTGCCAGCAGCAAACTAGCGGGGGGGCTGTACAATGAGCAGTTCTTC. This gives the protein CASSKLAGGLYNEQFF.

This clonotype was observed at least ten times. The gene calls are TRBV20-1 and TRBJ2-1, with 7 nucleotides matching TRBD1. Germline loops: CDR1 DFQATT, CDR2 SNEGSKA (reference sequence). The CDR3 totals 13 residues. J gave up 11 bases and V 6 bases, and 13 bases lay outside the gene matches. CDR3 in DNA: TGCAGTGCGGCTGGGACAGAACCGCTCCAGCAGTTCTTC. Amino acid sequence: CSAAGTEPLQQFF.

This clonotype was detected many times. DNA for the CDR3: TGTGCCAGCAGTTTACGGGGACAGGGGAACACCGGGGAGCTGTTTTTT. It yields the protein CASSLRGQGNTGELFF. The J gene is TRBJ2-2, the V gene TRBV27; TRBD1 agrees at 9 bases. Germline V gene lookup returns CDR1 MNHEY and CDR2 SMNVEV (reference sequence). V lost 2 bases to trimming and J lost 1 base; unmatched junction nucleotides: 2. The CDR3 is 16 residues long.

The rearrangement links TRBV10-3 to TRBJ1-1; D possibly corresponds to TRBD1 (5 bases). Germline CDR1 reads ENHRY; CDR2 reads SYGVKD. V was pared by 7 bases and J by 1 base, with 10 bases between. This CDR3 contains 13 residues. The CDR3 bases are TGTGCCATCACCCAAACAGGGAACACTGAAGCTTTCTTT. It yields the protein CAITQTGNTEAFF.

Concerning this clonotype: This sequence may be a read error, since a much larger clone differs from it by one base. Since no conserved phenylalanine or tryptophan closes the CDR3, a read error is the likely cause. This rearrangement joins TRBV28 to TRBJ2-1, with TRBD2 identical over 7 bases. The CDR3 totals 14 residues. Per the germline V gene, CDR1 is MDHEN and CDR2 is SYDVKM. The J segment lost 7 bases and the V segment lost 2 bases, leaving 5 bases of the junction unmatched. The CDR3 DNA reads TGTGCCAGCAGTTTAGCGGGAGCGATAAATGAGCAGTTCTCC. Its protein is CASSLAGAINEQFS.

The V call is TRBV9, the J call TRBJ2-6, with D possibly being TRBD1 or TRBD2 (5 bases each). This CDR3 comprises 15 residues. The germline V gene has CDR1 SGDLS and CDR2 YYNGEE. Between the trimmed V and J ends, which lost 3 bases and 2 bases, there was a span of 9 bases. The CDR3 nucleotides read TGTGCCAGCAGCGGTGTGGGGGCTGGGGCCAACGTCCTGACTTTC. Translated: CASSGVGAGANVLTF.

V is TRBV20-1 and J is TRBJ2-5; D call uncertain. V dropped 6 bases and J dropped 5 bases, with 13 bases sitting between them. This CDR3 comprises 12 residues. From germline, CDR1 is DFQATT and CDR2 SNEGSKA (reference sequence). This CDR3 is CSALDTRETQYF. DNA for the CDR3: TGCAGTGCGCTTGACACCAGGGAGACCCAGTACTTC.

This clonotype was detected only a few times. The gene calls are TRBV7-8 and TRBJ1-1; no reliable D call. The CDR3 spans 14 residues. With 1 base removed from V and 3 bases from J, the gap between germline ends came to 9 bases. The germline CDR1 and CDR2 sequences are SGHVS and FQNEAQ. The CDR3 protein is CASSLERTYTEAFF. DNA for the CDR3: TGTGCCAGCAGCTTAGAAAGGACTTACACTGAAGCTTTCTTT.

This clonotype was seen many times. The V gene is TRBV4-1, the J gene TRBJ2-7; D not resolved. V lost 0 bases and J lost 3, with 12 bases in between. This CDR3 has 15 residues. Germline CDR1 and CDR2: MGHRA and YSYEKL. The CDR3 DNA follows: TGCGCCAGCAGCCAAGATAATAGGCTAGTCTACGAGCAGTACTTC. Translating gives CASSQDNRLVYEQYF.

This clonotype has ten or more counts. The rearrangement joins TRBV12-3 or TRBV12-4 to TRBJ2-5; D is undetermined. The CDR3 runs 15 residues. Trimming pared 4 bases from V and 5 bases from J, leaving 17 bases between. CDR3 region: CASSSWAGQGETQYF. The CDR3 bases are TGTGCCAGCAGTTCATGGGCAGGCCAAGGGGAGACCCAGTACTTC.

This clonotype was seen at least ten times. CDR3 sequence reads: CSVAGTGSHRKAEAFF. The CDR3 bases are TGCAGCGTGGCCGGGACAGGAAGTCATAGGAAGGCTGAAGCTTTCTTT. The chain carries TRBV29-1 and TRBJ1-1; 8 bases map to TRBD1. This CDR3 has 16 amino acids. V lost 6 bases to trimming and J lost 6 bases; unmatched junction nucleotides: 18. CDR1 SQVTM and CDR2 ANQGSEA come from the germline V gene.

This clonotype was counted ten times or more. V gene TRBV28 combines with J gene TRBJ2-7, with 7 nucleotides matching TRBD1. The V gene's germline CDR1 is MDHEN and CDR2 SYDVKM. V lost 1 base to trimming and J lost 4 bases; unmatched junction nucleotides: 7. The CDR3 runs 15 residues. CDR3 bases: TGTGCCAGCAGTTTATCAGCAGGGACAGATTACGAGCAGTACGTC. Its translation: CASSLSAGTDYEQYV.

The chain recombines TRBV18 with TRBJ2-5; 7 bases are a match to TRBD1. The germline gives CDR1 KGHSH, CDR2 LQKENI. The CDR3 is made up of 14 amino acids. V dropped 1 base and J dropped 5; count of bases not matched to a gene: 4. The DNA of the CDR3 is TGTGCCAGCTCACCACAGGGGGCGGAGGAGACCCAGTACTTC. Translation: CASSPQGAEETQYF.

This clonotype was observed many times. The chain is built from TRBV5-1 and TRBJ1-2, with TRBD1 as a possible D gene (5 bases). The CDR3 sequence is 13 residues long. With 0 bases removed from V and 7 bases from J, the gap between germline ends came to 10 bases. The germline CDR1 and CDR2 sequences are SGHRS and YFSETQ. As DNA, the CDR3 is TGCGCCAGCAGCTTGGGTCAGGGTGTTGGCTACACCTTC. Translated: CASSLGQGVGYTF.

This clonotype was seen ten or more times. This rearrangement joins TRBV5-1 to TRBJ1-1, with D tentatively TRBD1 (6 bases). CDR3 size: 15 residues. With 0 bases removed from V and 5 bases from J, the gap between germline ends came to 14 bases. Germline loops: CDR1 SGHRS, CDR2 YFSETQ. CDR3 loop: CASSLGPQGGTEAFF. The DNA of the CDR3 is TGCGCCAGCAGCTTGGGGCCACAGGGTGGAACTGAAGCTTTCTTT.

The gene calls are TRBV5-1 and TRBJ1-1; D unclear. The length of the CDR3 is 14 residues. Germline V gene lookup returns CDR1 SGHRS and CDR2 YFSETQ. V lost 2 bases to trimming and J lost 9 bases, with 17 bases between them. DNA of the CDR3: TGCGCCAGCAGCTTCGGGCCAGAGGAGCCCAAAGCTTTCTTT. Protein sequence: CASSFGPEEPKAFF.

This clonotype was seen ten or more times. In DNA, the CDR3 is TGTGCCAGCAGTAGGAACGCCTACGAGCAGTACTTC. Translating gives CASSRNAYEQYF. The chain combines TRBV6-4 with TRBJ2-7, with D uncertain. Trimming took 5 bases from V and 2 from J, leaving 7 bases between them. There are 12 residues in the CDR3. Germline assignment: CDR1 MRHNA and CDR2 SNTAGT.